These 17 T cell receptor beta chains originate from one sample sequenced in a study of pediatric ulcerative colitis. One to two pinch biopsies were taken from the rectum during colonoscopy. Data came from immunoSEQ multiplex PCR; TCRdb stores just in-frame clones and leaves some out. The sample shows tens of thousands of clones, around 78% of them seen only once. Sequences were obtained from gut tissue. The receptors shown here come from a boy younger than 18 with moderate ulcerative colitis.

This clone was seen only a few times. This chain connects TRBV28 to TRBJ1-2; perhaps TRBD1 as D (6 bases). The CDR3 contains 13 residues. Germline V gene lookup returns CDR1 MDHEN and CDR2 SYDVKM. The V gene lost 8 bases and the J gene lost 3 bases, with 13 bases spanning the gap. The CDR3 nucleotides read TGTGCCAGCGCACTGACAGGCGACTATGGCTACACCTTC. It yields the protein CASALTGDYGYTF.

The chain recombines TRBV4-1 with TRBJ1-2, with D possibly being TRBD1 (6 bases). The CDR3 covers 17 residues. Germline-derived CDR1 and CDR2 are MGHRA and YSYEKL. The V and J ends lost 0 bases and 4 bases respectively, with 18 bases between them. CDR3 sequence: CASSQESSDSLFYGYTF. Here the CDR3 DNA reads TGCGCCAGCAGCCAAGAGTCCTCGGACAGTCTCTTCTATGGCTACACCTTC.

The chain links TRBV5-1 to TRBJ2-1, with D tentatively TRBD1 (6 bases). Germline assignment: CDR1 SGHRS and CDR2 YFSETQ. Trimming stripped 0 bases from V and 0 bases from J, with 10 bases between. This CDR3 spans 16 amino acids. CDR3 region: CASSLEGESSYNEQFF. The CDR3 bases are TGCGCCAGCAGCTTGGAGGGGGAGAGCTCCTACAATGAGCAGTTCTTC.

This chain connects TRBV9 to TRBJ2-3; unclear D gene. CDR3 length: 15 amino acids. Per germline, CDR1 SGDLS and CDR2 YYNGEE. Trimming removed 3 bases from V and 4 bases from J, with 15 bases in between. CDR3 protein: CASSENRALSDTQYF. As DNA, the CDR3 is TGTGCCAGCAGCGAGAACAGAGCCCTTTCAGATACGCAGTATTTT. Variable domain in full (rest from reference TRBV9 and TRBJ2-3): DSGVTQTPKHLITATGQRVTLRCSPRSGDLSVYWYQQSLDQGLQFLIQYYNGEERAKGNILERFSAQQFPDLHSELNLSSLELGDSALYFCASSENRALSDTQYFGPGTRLTVL.

The J gene is TRBJ1-4, the V gene TRBV6-1; no reliable D call. V was shortened by 2 bases and J by 0 bases, with 4 bases between the two germline ends. CDR1 is MNHNS and CDR2 is SASEGT in the germline V gene. The CDR3 has 14 residues. The chain's CDR3 is CASSERTTNEKLFF. Here the CDR3 DNA reads TGTGCCAGCAGTGAAAGGACAACTAATGAAAAACTGTTTTTT.

This rearrangement joins TRBV5-1 to TRBJ1-3; possibly TRBD1 for D (5 bases). V was trimmed by 4 bases and J by 2 bases, leaving 10 bases between them. CDR1 is SGHRS, CDR2 YFSETQ, per germline. CDR3 length: 14 amino acids. The CDR3 protein is CASSQTGAGNTIYF. CDR3 coding DNA: TGCGCCAGCAGCCAAACGGGGGCTGGAAACACCATATATTTT.

This chain links TRBV7-2 with TRBJ2-1; 8 bases map to TRBD1. The CDR3 extends over 13 amino acids. Germline V gene data show CDR1 as SGHTA and CDR2 as FQGNSA. V gave up 6 bases and J gave up 10 bases; unmatched junction bases: 8. CDR3 sequence: CASSTTGGREQFF. CDR3 coding DNA: TGTGCCAGCAGTACCACAGGGGGGCGCGAGCAGTTCTTC.

This clone was seen a handful of times. The chain has TRBV9 and TRBJ2-2; D gene unclear. The V gene lost 0 bases and the J gene lost 1 base, with 4 bases spanning the gap. Germline V gene data show CDR1 as SGDLS and CDR2 as YYNGEE. This CDR3 is built from 14 residues. The DNA for the CDR3 is TGTGCCAGCAGCGTAGACAGGAACACCGGGGAGCTGTTTTTT. This gives the protein CASSVDRNTGELFF.

The chain has TRBV28 and TRBJ2-7; D not certain. V lost 6 bases and J lost 4, with 16 bases in between. Germline V CDR1 and CDR2: MDHEN, SYDVKM. The CDR3 totals 14 residues. The CDR3 loop is CASRAWVVTYEQYF. DNA for the CDR3: TGTGCCAGCAGGGCCTGGGTCGTTACGTACGAGCAGTACTTC.

V gene TRBV28 combines with J gene TRBJ1-5; perhaps TRBD1 as D (6 bases). Looked up from germline, CDR1 is MDHEN and CDR2 is SYDVKM. This CDR3 region has 17 residues. V lost 2 bases, J lost 4 bases, and 18 bases lay in between. The CDR3 nucleotides are TGTGCCAGCAGTTTAAGGGGGTATCGGTCCTCGAATCAGCCCCAGCATTTT. Protein sequence: CASSLRGYRSSNQPQHF. Variable domain in full (rest from reference TRBV28 and TRBJ1-5): DVKVTQSSRYLVKRTGEKVFLECVQDMDHENMFWYRQDPGLGLRLIYFSYDVKMKEKGDIPEGYSVSREKKERFSLILESASTNQTSMYLCASSLRGYRSSNQPQHFGDGTRLSIL.

The genes are TRBV5-6 and TRBJ1-6; D possibly corresponds to TRBD1 (6 bases). Trimming cost V 4 bases and J 9 bases, with 23 bases left between them. CDR1 is SGHDT, CDR2 YYEEEE, per germline. CDR3 length: 17 amino acids. As DNA, the CDR3 is TGTGCCAGCAGCAACGGACAGACATACAGAATGGGTTCACCCCTCCACTTT. Translation gives CASSNGQTYRMGSPLHF.

This clone was detected a few times. The chain employs TRBV5-5 and TRBJ2-1; 9 nucleotides line up with TRBD2. The CDR3 spans 18 residues. After removal of 2 bases from V and 6 bases from J, the junction contained 15 bases not matched to a gene. Germline values: CDR1 SGHKS, CDR2 YYEKEE (reference sequence). In DNA, the CDR3 is TGTGCCAGCAGCTTCGCCTGGACTAGCGAAGACCTTGGCAATGAGCAGTTCTTC. Translating it yields CASSFAWTSEDLGNEQFF.

The chain is built from TRBV10-3 and TRBJ2-7, with 8 bases matching TRBD1. From germline, CDR1 is ENHRY and CDR2 SYGVKD. Trimming took 0 bases from V and 1 from J; bases not matched to a gene: 11. The CDR3 is 18 residues long. CDR3: CAISESSPTGVQSYEQYF. The CDR3 nucleotides read TGTGCCATCAGTGAGTCTTCCCCGACAGGGGTACAGTCCTACGAGCAGTACTTC.

The chain has TRBV5-6 and TRBJ2-7; 13 nucleotides agree with TRBD2. CDR3 length: 15 amino acids. Per germline, CDR1 SGHDT and CDR2 YYEEEE. V lost 3 bases and J lost 3; bases outside the gene matches: 3. This CDR3 reads CASSSGLAGFYEQYF. The CDR3 DNA reads as TGTGCCAGCAGCTCGGGACTAGCGGGGTTCTACGAGCAGTACTTC.

The chain joins TRBV5-5 to TRBJ2-7, with D uncertain. Per the germline V gene, CDR1 is SGHKS and CDR2 is YYEKEE (reference sequence). The CDR3 runs 12 residues. V was cut by 2 bases and J by 3 bases, with 6 bases left in between. CDR3 in DNA: TGTGCCAGCAGCTTAACGAACTACGAGCAGTACTTC. This encodes CASSLTNYEQYF.

The chain joins TRBV7-2 to TRBJ1-5; D is unclear. This CDR3 has 15 amino acids. Germline V CDR1 and CDR2: SGHTA, FQGNSA. The ends were cut back, 0 bases at V and 4 bases at J, with 10 bases in the middle. For the CDR3, the DNA is TGTGCCAGCAGCTTAGCGCCCGGGGTTAATCAGCCCCAGCATTTT. This translates into CASSLAPGVNQPQHF.

The rearrangement joins TRBV5-1 to TRBJ1-2; 10 positions match TRBD1. The CDR3 length is 13 residues. Per the germline V gene, CDR1 is SGHRS and CDR2 is YFSETQ. The V gene end was trimmed by 2 bases and the J gene end by 7 bases; junction bases not matched to a gene: 2. CDR3 sequence: CASSFGQGGGYTF. The CDR3 nucleotides read TGCGCCAGCAGCTTCGGACAGGGGGGTGGCTACACCTTC.